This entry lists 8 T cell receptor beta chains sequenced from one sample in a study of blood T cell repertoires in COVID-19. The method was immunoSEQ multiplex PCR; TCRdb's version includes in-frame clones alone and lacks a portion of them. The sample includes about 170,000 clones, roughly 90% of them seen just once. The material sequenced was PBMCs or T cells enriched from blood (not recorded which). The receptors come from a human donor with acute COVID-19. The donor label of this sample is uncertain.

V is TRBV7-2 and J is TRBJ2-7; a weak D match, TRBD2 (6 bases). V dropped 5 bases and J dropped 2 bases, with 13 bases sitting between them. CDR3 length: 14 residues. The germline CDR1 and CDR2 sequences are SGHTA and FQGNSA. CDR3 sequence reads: CASSPAAGPYEQYF. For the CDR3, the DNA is TGTGCCAGCAGCCCCGCAGCGGGCCCCTACGAGCAGTACTTC.

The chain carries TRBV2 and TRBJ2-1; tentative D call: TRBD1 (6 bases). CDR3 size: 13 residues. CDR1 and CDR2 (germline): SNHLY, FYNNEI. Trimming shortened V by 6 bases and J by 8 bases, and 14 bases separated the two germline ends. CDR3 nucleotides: TGTGCCAGCAGAAGACAGGAGTACGATGAGCAGTTCTTC. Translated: CASRRQEYDEQFF.

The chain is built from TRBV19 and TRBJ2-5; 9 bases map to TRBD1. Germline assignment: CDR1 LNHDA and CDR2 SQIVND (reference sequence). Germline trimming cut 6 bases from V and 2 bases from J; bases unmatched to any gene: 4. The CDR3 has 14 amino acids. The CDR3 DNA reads TGTGCCAGTAGCATGGACAGGGGACAAGAGACCCAGTACTTC. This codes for CASSMDRGQETQYF.

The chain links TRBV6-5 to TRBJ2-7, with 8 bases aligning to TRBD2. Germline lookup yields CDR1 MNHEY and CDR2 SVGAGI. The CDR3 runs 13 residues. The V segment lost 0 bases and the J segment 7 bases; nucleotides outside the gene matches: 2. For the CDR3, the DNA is TGTGCCAGCAGTTACTCGCGGGGGGAAGAGCAGTACTTC. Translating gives CASSYSRGEEQYF.

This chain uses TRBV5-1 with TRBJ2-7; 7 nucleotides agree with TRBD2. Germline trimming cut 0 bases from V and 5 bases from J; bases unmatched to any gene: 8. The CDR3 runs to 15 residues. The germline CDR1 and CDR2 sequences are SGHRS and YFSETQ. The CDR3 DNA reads TGCGCCAGCAGCTTGGCCGGGGAGGGGCTCCACGAGCAGTACTTC. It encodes CASSLAGEGLHEQYF.

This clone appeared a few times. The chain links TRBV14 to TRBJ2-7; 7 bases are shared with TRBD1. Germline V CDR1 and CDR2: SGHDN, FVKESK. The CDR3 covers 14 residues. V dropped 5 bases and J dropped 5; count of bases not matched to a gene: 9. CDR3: CASSGRQGGHEQYF. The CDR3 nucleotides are TGTGCCAGCAGCGGTCGACAGGGCGGGCACGAGCAGTACTTC. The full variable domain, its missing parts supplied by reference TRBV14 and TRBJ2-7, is EAGVTQFPSHSVIEKGQTVTLRCDPISGHDNLYWYRRVMGKEIKFLLHFVKESKQDESGMPNNRFLAERTGGTYSTLKVQPAELEDSGVYFCASSGRQGGHEQYFGPGTRLTVT.

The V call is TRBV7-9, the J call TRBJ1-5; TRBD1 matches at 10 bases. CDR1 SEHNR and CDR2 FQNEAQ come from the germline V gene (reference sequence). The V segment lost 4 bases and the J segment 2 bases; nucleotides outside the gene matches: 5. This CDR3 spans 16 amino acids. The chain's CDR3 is CASSSRTGGRNQPQHF. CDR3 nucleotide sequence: TGTGCCAGCAGCTCGCGGACAGGGGGACGCAATCAGCCCCAGCATTTT.

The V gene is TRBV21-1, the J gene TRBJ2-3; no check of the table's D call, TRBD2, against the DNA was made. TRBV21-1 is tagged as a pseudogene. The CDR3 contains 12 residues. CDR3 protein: CASTGGTDTQYF. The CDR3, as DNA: TGTGCCAGCACCGGGGGCACAGATACGCAGTATTTT.